This passage covers 26 T cell receptor beta chains from one sample sequenced in a study of shared clonotypes between healthy human individuals. The protocol was immunoSEQ multiplex PCR, while the TCRdb copy is restricted to in-frame clones and leaves out a portion. In the table there are some 1,600,000 clones, 95% to 99% of which are singletons. Input material: naive CD4+ T cells sorted from blood. The subset: CD45RA+ positively selected. These receptor sequences come from a man aged 25-45 years in good health.

In DNA, the CDR3 is TGCAGCGTTGCAGGGGCTCTACAGGGGACTCCAGATACGCAGTATTTT. Amino acid sequence: CSVAGALQGTPDTQYF. J is TRBJ2-3 and V is TRBV29-1; D might be TRBD1 (7 bases). This CDR3 is 16 amino acids long. Germline V CDR1 and CDR2: SQVTM, ANQGSEA. Trimming took off 4 bases at V and 4 bases at J, with 21 bases between the two ends.

CDR3 protein: CASSPQTGPYNEQFF. The DNA for the CDR3 is TGTGCCAGCAGCCCCCAGACGGGGCCCTACAATGAGCAGTTCTTC. The chain uses TRBV11-2 and TRBJ2-1, with D perhaps assigned TRBD1 or TRBD2 (5 bases each). The germline gives CDR1 SGHAT, CDR2 FQNNGV. V gave up 5 bases and J gave up 2 bases, with 13 bases separating them. CDR3 size: 15 residues.

This chain joins TRBV19 and TRBJ1-2; TRBD1 matches at 7 bases. The CDR3 is 15 amino acids. The V gene end was trimmed by 5 bases and the J gene end by 4 bases; junction bases not matched to a gene: 10. Germline loops: CDR1 LNHDA, CDR2 SQIVND (reference sequence). The CDR3 sequence: CASSRRGQTTYGYTF. DNA of the CDR3: TGTGCCAGTAGTCGGCGGGGACAGACCACCTATGGCTACACCTTC.

V usage is TRBV7-9 and J usage is TRBJ1-2; maybe TRBD1 (6 bases). The CDR3 runs to 17 residues. Trimming took off 5 bases at V and 3 bases at J, with 22 bases between the two ends. The germline CDR1 and CDR2 sequences are SEHNR and FQNEAQ (reference sequence). The CDR3: CASSPRSGQIPDYGYTF. CDR3 in DNA: TGTGCCAGCAGCCCCCGGTCGGGACAAATCCCTGACTATGGCTACACCTTC.

The chain uses TRBV5-4 and TRBJ2-2, with D tentatively TRBD1 (6 bases). This CDR3 contains 17 residues. Trimming removed 0 bases at V and 3 bases at J, with 15 bases between. From germline, CDR1 is SGHNT and CDR2 YYREEE (reference sequence). The CDR3 here is CASSLERGQGYTGELFF. The CDR3 DNA is TGTGCCAGCAGCTTGGAACGTGGGCAGGGGTACACCGGGGAGCTGTTTTTT.

The CDR3 nucleotides read TGTGCCAGCAGTGAATCACTGATTTCATTTGAAGCTTTCTTT. Its protein product is CASSESLISFEAFF. This chain connects TRBV2 to TRBJ1-1; D gene unclear. Germline V gene data show CDR1 as SNHLY and CDR2 as FYNNEI. V dropped 2 bases and J dropped 7 bases, with 14 bases sitting between them. The length of the CDR3 is 14 residues.

Only one count was recorded for this clone. The rearrangement uses TRBV10-3 and TRBJ2-1; 9 nucleotides line up with TRBD2. Trimming took 3 bases from V and 5 from J; bases not matched to a gene: 11. Germline CDR1 and CDR2: ENHRY and SYGVKD. The CDR3 sequence is 17 residues long. The CDR3 DNA reads TGTGCCATCAGTGACGGCCTAGCGGGAAGTGGCGACAATGAGCAGTTCTTC. Protein product: CAISDGLAGSGDNEQFF.

The chain couples TRBV10-1 to TRBJ1-4; D is perhaps TRBD1 (5 bases). Per germline, CDR1 WNHNN and CDR2 SYGVQD (reference sequence). Deletions cut 4 bases from V and 4 bases from J, with 7 bases between. The CDR3 contains 13 residues. CDR3 coding DNA: TGCGCCAGCAGTGGACAGCTTAATGAAAAACTGTTTTTT. Translated: CASSGQLNEKLFF.

In this sample, this clone turned up once. The sample contains more than one DNA sequence encoding this CDR3. This rearrangement joins TRBV18 to TRBJ2-3, with 11 bases aligning to TRBD2. The CDR3 sequence is 16 residues long. Trimming cost V 6 bases and J 1 base; bases outside gene matches: 6. Germline-derived CDR1 and CDR2 are KGHSH and LQKENI. CDR3 in DNA: TGTGCCAGCTCCCCCCCACTAGCGGGGGGCACAGATACGCAGTATTTT. Translation gives CASSPPLAGGTDTQYF.

The chain carries TRBV5-4 and TRBJ2-1, with D possibly being TRBD1 or TRBD2 (5 bases each). Germline V gene data show CDR1 as SGHNT and CDR2 as YYREEE (reference sequence). Trimming shortened V by 4 bases and J by 0 bases, and 14 bases separated the two germline ends. The CDR3 spans 16 residues. In nucleotides, the CDR3 is TGTGCCAGCAGCCGCCCCGGGACGGGCTCCTACAATGAGCAGTTCTTC. Its protein product is CASSRPGTGSYNEQFF.

The chain is built from TRBV28 and TRBJ2-1; 7 bases map to TRBD2. J gave up 5 bases and V 7 bases, and 17 bases lay outside the gene matches. CDR3 length: 17 amino acids. CDR1 and CDR2 (germline): MDHEN, SYDVKM. The CDR3 sequence is CASINDLRELLNNEQFF. Written as DNA, the CDR3 is TGTGCCAGCATTAATGATCTGCGGGAGCTCCTAAACAATGAGCAGTTCTTC.

This clone was detected only a few times. V is TRBV27 and J is TRBJ2-7; D possibly corresponds to TRBD2 (6 bases). The CDR3 totals 11 residues. The germline V and J ends were trimmed by 2 bases and 7 bases, with 6 bases remaining between them. The germline CDR1 and CDR2 sequences are MNHEY and SMNVEV (reference sequence). The CDR3 region is CASSLAGEQYF. CDR3 DNA sequence: TGTGCCAGCAGTTTAGCGGGGGAGCAGTACTTC.

The chain employs TRBV2 and TRBJ2-7; tentatively, D is TRBD2 (6 bases). CDR3 length equals 14 residues. Trimming stripped 6 bases from V and 7 bases from J, with 19 bases between. Per the germline V gene, CDR1 is SNHLY and CDR2 is FYNNEI. CDR3 protein: CASSRFTSPREQYF. Here the CDR3 DNA reads TGTGCCAGCAGCCGGTTTACTAGCCCTAGAGAGCAGTACTTC.

The rearrangement joins TRBV7-9 to TRBJ1-1; no definite D call. The V gene lost 6 bases and the J gene lost 1 base, with 12 bases spanning the gap. The V gene's germline CDR1 is SEHNR and CDR2 FQNEAQ (reference sequence). The CDR3 runs 14 residues. DNA for the CDR3: TGTGCCAGCAGTCCCCAGCCACCGAACACTGAAGCTTTCTTT. Translation gives CASSPQPPNTEAFF.

The chain recombines TRBV28 with TRBJ2-3; no definite D call. CDR1 and CDR2 from the germline V gene are MDHEN and SYDVKM. The CDR3 has 12 residues. V lost 6 bases to trimming and J lost 5 bases, with 9 bases between them. The CDR3 region is CASRLLGDTQYF. The CDR3 region has the DNA TGTGCCAGCAGATTGCTCGGAGATACGCAGTATTTT.

V is TRBV23-1 and J is TRBJ2-7, with D possibly being TRBD2 (5 bases). TRBV23-1 is identified as an open reading frame with a role that is uncertain. This CDR3 has 11 amino acids. V was clipped by 4 bases and J by 7 bases, with 8 bases between them. CDR3 amino acids: CASSPDLEQYF. The CDR3 bases are TGCGCCAGCAGTCCGGACTTAGAGCAGTACTTC.

Note on this clone: Within the sample, other DNA sequences also encode this same CDR3. This sequence joins TRBV2 and TRBJ2-7; TRBD2 matches 9 bases. CDR1 is SNHLY, CDR2 FYNNEI, per germline. V trimming: 6 bases; J trimming: 5 bases; junction bases outside the gene matches: 5. This CDR3 comprises 13 residues. CDR3 in DNA: TGTGCCAGCAGCCTAGCGGGAAGAGACGAGCAGTACTTC. Translation gives CASSLAGRDEQYF. Looking up the rest from reference TRBV2 and TRBJ2-7 gives the full variable domain: EPEVTQTPSHQVTQMGQEVILRCVPISNHLYFYWYRQILGQKVEFLVSFYNNEISEKSEIFDDQFSVERPDGSNFTLKIRSTKLEDSAMYFCASSLAGRDEQYFGPGTRLTVT.

This rearrangement joins TRBV2 to TRBJ2-3; 9 nucleotides match TRBD1. CDR3 length equals 13 residues. Germline CDR1 reads SNHLY; CDR2 reads FYNNEI. After removal of 8 bases from V and 6 bases from J, the junction contained 6 bases not matched to a gene. This CDR3 reads CASLTGGMDTQYF. CDR3 DNA sequence: TGTGCCAGCTTAACAGGGGGCATGGATACGCAGTATTTT.

The rearrangement uses TRBV6-1 and TRBJ2-2, with TRBD1 matching over 7 bases. The CDR3 is made up of 15 amino acids. The germline gives CDR1 MNHNS, CDR2 SASEGT. The ends lost 10 bases at V and 4 bases at J; junction bases unmatched: 12. The CDR3 reads CATQQGSIPTGELFF. The CDR3 nucleotides read TGTGCCACCCAACAGGGGTCTATCCCCACCGGGGAGCTGTTTTTT.

The chain uses TRBV4-3 and TRBJ2-1; 12 bases are a match to TRBD2. V trimming: 1 base; J trimming: 9 bases; junction bases outside the gene matches: 1. The CDR3 has 14 amino acids. Germline-derived CDR1 and CDR2 are LGHNA and YSLEER. DNA of the CDR3: TGCGCCAGCAGCCAAGTACTAGCGGGAGGTGAGCAGTTCTTC. This translates into CASSQVLAGGEQFF.

The genes are TRBV25-1 and TRBJ1-3; no clear D. V gave up 2 bases and J gave up 4 bases, with 12 bases separating them. The CDR3 runs to 15 residues. From germline, CDR1 is MGHDK and CDR2 SYGVNS. The chain's CDR3 is CASSEPGARGNTIYF. The CDR3 coding sequence is TGTGCCAGCAGTGAACCGGGCGCACGGGGAAACACCATATATTTT.

This rearrangement joins TRBV5-1 to TRBJ2-7; 11 bases fit TRBD2. The V and J ends lost 0 bases and 6 bases, in that order; junction bases with no gene match: 5. CDR1 is SGHRS, CDR2 YFSETQ, per germline. The CDR3 runs to 15 residues. The CDR3 reads CASSLGPGTSGEQYF. DNA of the CDR3: TGCGCCAGCAGCTTGGGGCCCGGGACTAGCGGCGAGCAGTACTTC. The full variable domain, with the rest looked up from reference TRBV5-1 and TRBJ2-7, is KAGVTQTPRYLIKTRGQQVTLSCSPISGHRSVSWYQQTPGQGLQFLFEYFSETQRNKGNFPGRFSGRQFSNSRSEMNVSTLELGDSALYLCASSLGPGTSGEQYFGPGTRLTVT.

V usage is TRBV6-4 and J usage is TRBJ1-2, with D unclear. CDR1 is MRHNA and CDR2 is SNTAGT in the germline V gene. The ends were cut back, 11 bases at V and 5 bases at J, with 12 bases in the middle. This CDR3 contains 11 residues. The CDR3 DNA reads TGTGCCGAGGCCGCCCTTTATGGCTACACCTTC. Residues: CAEAALYGYTF.

CDR3 DNA: TGTGCCAGCTCACCGATGCCGGGGAAAAACATTCAGTACTTC. It encodes CASSPMPGKNIQYF. The genes are TRBV18 and TRBJ2-4; tentative D call: TRBD2 (5 bases). The CDR3 length is 14 residues. In germline, CDR1 is KGHSH, CDR2 LQKENI. V lost 3 bases and J 4 bases, leaving 10 bases between the germline ends.

The rearrangement uses TRBV7-9 and TRBJ1-5; D not resolved. The CDR3 runs to 17 residues. Germline assignment: CDR1 SEHNR and CDR2 FQNEAQ (reference sequence). V lost 1 base and J lost 6, with 19 bases in between. CDR3 amino acids: CASSLDRIGSPTQPQHF. The CDR3, as DNA: TGTGCCAGCAGCTTAGATCGGATAGGGTCGCCCACTCAGCCCCAGCATTTT.

This rearrangement joins TRBV18 to TRBJ1-1; possibly TRBD1 for D (5 bases). CDR1 is KGHSH and CDR2 is LQKENI in the germline V gene. V was pared by 2 bases and J by 0 bases, with 13 bases between. The CDR3 extends over 16 amino acids. The CDR3 sequence is CASSPALSGMNTEAFF. Written as DNA, the CDR3 is TGTGCCAGCTCACCAGCTCTTTCAGGGATGAACACTGAAGCTTTCTTT.